The 18 T cell receptor beta chains listed next were all sequenced from one sample in a study of blood T cells in healthy people across ages. A J-beta primer mix and a sample-barcoded 5' primer were used in a second PCR of about 7 to 12 cycles. TCRdb analysed the 5' RACE reads with MiXCR anew, one entry per CDR3 protein. The sample shows 800,000 to 950,000 distinct CDR3 sequences, under 35% of them seen only once. These data were also reused for a study on T cells of mothers and their children.

The specimen sequenced was blood. These receptors all come from a woman between 40 and 55 years old in good health.

This clonotype showed up just a few times. A clone one base away is much larger, so this may be a read error. The rearrangement uses TRBV7-3 and TRBJ2-7, with D possibly being TRBD1 (5 bases). The germline V gene encodes CDR1 SGHTA and CDR2 FQGTGA. V was pared by 0 bases and J by 7 bases, with 16 bases between. The CDR3 has 15 amino acids. The CDR3 spells CASSLTNRWIDEQYF. In DNA form, the CDR3 reads TGTGCCAGCAGCTTAACGAACAGGTGGATCGATGAGCAGTACTTC.

The table lists this clonotype with a few counts. The chain uses TRBV25-1 and TRBJ2-2; TRBD1 matches at 10 bases. The V segment lost 4 bases and the J segment 1 base; nucleotides outside the gene matches: 9. CDR1 and CDR2 (germline): MGHDK, SYGVNS. The CDR3 is 18 residues long. CDR3 DNA: TGTGCCAGCAGTGGTGGACAGGGGGGGATGATGAACACCGGGGAGCTGTTTTTT. It yields the protein CASSGGQGGMMNTGELFF.

The chain couples TRBV4-1 to TRBJ1-2; TRBD1 aligns across 9 bases. In germline, CDR1 is MGHRA, CDR2 YSYEKL. The V gene end was trimmed by 3 bases and the J gene end by 4 bases; junction bases not matched to a gene: 9. CDR3 length equals 16 residues. CDR3 in amino acids: CASSQSVTGGIYGYTF. In DNA form, the CDR3 reads TGCGCCAGCAGCCAGAGCGTAACAGGGGGCATCTATGGCTACACCTTC.

This clonotype was observed many times. CDR3 sequence (DNA): TGTGCCACCAGTGATACCGGGACAGGTCTTTGGGAGACCCAGTACTTC. Translating gives CATSDTGTGLWETQYF. V gene TRBV24-1 combines with J gene TRBJ2-5, with 8 bases matching TRBD1. The length of the CDR3 is 16 residues. Germline V gene data show CDR1 as KGHDR and CDR2 as SFDVKD. V was clipped by 3 bases and J by 5 bases; unmatched bases: 10.

V usage is TRBV4-1 and J usage is TRBJ2-2; possible D gene TRBD1, 6 bases. The germline V and J ends were trimmed by 0 bases and 3 bases, with 11 bases remaining between them. The CDR3 spans 16 residues. CDR1 is MGHRA and CDR2 is YSYEKL in the germline V gene. The CDR3 DNA reads as TGCGCCAGCAGCCAAGATCTCCAGGGGCACACCGGGGAGCTGTTTTTT. Its protein product is CASSQDLQGHTGELFF.

This clonotype appeared a few times. This sequence joins TRBV10-3 and TRBJ1-6; 9 bases match TRBD1. Losses at the gene ends were 5 bases for V and 2 bases for J; bases not matched to a gene: 7. The CDR3 is made up of 17 amino acids. Germline V gives CDR1 ENHRY, CDR2 SYGVKD. CDR3 residues: CAISPGTGITYNSPLHF. CDR3 DNA sequence: TGTGCCATCAGTCCTGGGACAGGGATCACCTATAATTCACCCCTCCACTTT.

The V and J genes are TRBV27 and TRBJ2-7; D may be TRBD1 (5 bases). Trimming removed 1 base at V and 7 bases at J, with 20 bases between. The CDR3 loop spans 16 amino acids. Germline CDR1 reads MNHEY; CDR2 reads SMNVEV (reference sequence). The CDR3: CASSLWQGRTYNEQYF. DNA of the CDR3: TGTGCCAGCAGTTTATGGCAGGGTAGGACCTACAATGAGCAGTACTTC.

The rearrangement links TRBV24-1 to TRBJ1-5; no clear D. The CDR3 is 14 residues long. CDR1 is KGHDR and CDR2 is SFDVKD in the germline V gene. The V end was cut by 5 bases, the J end by 0 bases, with 7 bases between. CDR3 coding DNA: TGTGCCACCAGTGTACCCGATAGCAATCAGCCCCAGCATTTT. Residues: CATSVPDSNQPQHF.

This clonotype appeared a few times. The rearrangement joins TRBV6-2 or TRBV6-3 to TRBJ1-6; 7 bases map to TRBD1. The germline CDR1 and CDR2 sequences are MNHEY and SVGEGT. The CDR3 is made up of 13 amino acids. After removal of 6 bases from V and 7 bases from J, the junction contained 3 bases not matched to a gene. CDR3 sequence (DNA): TGTGCCAGCAGGGGGACAGAAAATTCACCCCTCCACTTT. Its protein is CASRGTENSPLHF.

The gene calls are TRBV29-1 and TRBJ2-5, with D possibly TRBD2 on 5 matching bases. V was trimmed by 0 bases and J by 7 bases, leaving 12 bases between them. This CDR3 contains 13 residues. Looked up from germline, CDR1 is SQVTM and CDR2 is ANQGSEA. The CDR3 loop reads CSVEDRGRGTQYF. CDR3 bases: TGCAGCGTTGAAGATCGGGGTCGGGGGACCCAGTACTTC.

V usage is TRBV27 and J usage is TRBJ2-2; a weak D match, TRBD1 (5 bases). V lost 7 bases and J 1 base, leaving 7 bases between the germline ends. The CDR3 is 13 amino acids. Germline V gene data show CDR1 as MNHEY and CDR2 as SMNVEV (reference sequence). The CDR3 coding sequence is TGTGCCAGCAACCAGGGGAACACCGGGGAGCTGTTTTTT. This gives the protein CASNQGNTGELFF.

This clonotype was recorded a few times. This rearrangement joins TRBV6-2 or TRBV6-3 to TRBJ1-5; D unresolved. This CDR3 has 17 amino acids. V was clipped by 1 base and J by 2 bases, with 15 bases between them. The germline gives CDR1 MNHEY, CDR2 SVGEGT. This CDR3 reads CASSYFGITRGNQPQHF. The CDR3 nucleotides are TGTGCCAGCAGTTACTTTGGCATAACACGGGGCAATCAGCCCCAGCATTTT.

This clonotype was detected only a few times. V is TRBV7-2 and J is TRBJ1-2; D gene ambiguous. CDR3 length: 15 residues. Germline V gene data show CDR1 as SGHTA and CDR2 as FQGNSA. V gave up 2 bases and J gave up 8 bases, with 18 bases separating them. CDR3 sequence reads: CASSLNWGPSPGYTF. The CDR3 coding sequence is TGTGCCAGCAGCTTAAACTGGGGTCCCTCCCCGGGCTACACCTTC.

The V call is TRBV7-2, the J call TRBJ1-6; D remains ambiguous. V was trimmed by 1 base and J by 10 bases, leaving 8 bases between them. CDR1 is SGHTA and CDR2 is FQGNSA in the germline V gene. The CDR3 consists of 13 residues. CDR3 nucleotide sequence: TGTGCCAGCAGCTTAGAGGCTGGGTCACCCCTCCACTTT. Protein: CASSLEAGSPLHF.

This clonotype was counted only a few times. The rearrangement joins TRBV2 to TRBJ2-1; possible D gene TRBD1, 5 bases. Trimming took 7 bases from V and 4 from J, leaving 26 bases between them. The CDR3 loop spans 18 amino acids. The germline CDR1 and CDR2 sequences are SNHLY and FYNNEI. CDR3 DNA: TGTGCCAGCACCCCACGAGTGCTCTCCAGGGATACGTACAATGAGCAGTTCTTC. It encodes CASTPRVLSRDTYNEQFF.

A word on this clonotype: A much larger clonotype is one base distant, so this may be a read error. V usage is TRBV7-2 and J usage is TRBJ1-6; no clear D. Trimming removed 5 bases from V and 0 bases from J, with 5 bases in between. CDR1 and CDR2 from the germline V gene are SGHTA and FQGNSA. CDR3 length: 14 amino acids. CDR3 DNA: TGTGCCAGCAGCCAGAGCTCCTATAATTCACCCCTCCACTTT. Its protein is CASSQSSYNSPLHF.

Comment on this clonotype: One base away lies a much larger clone, so this may be a sequencing read error. The chain carries TRBV7-2 and TRBJ2-7; D may be TRBD1 or TRBD2 (5 bases each). Germline V gives CDR1 SGHTA, CDR2 FQGNSA. The ends were cut back, 7 bases at V and 4 bases at J, with 17 bases in the middle. The length of the CDR3 is 14 residues. The CDR3 here is CASNNRDEGYEQYF. The DNA of the CDR3 is TGTGCCAGCAACAACCGGGACGAAGGTTACGAGCAGTACTTC.

The chain links TRBV12-3 or TRBV12-4 to TRBJ1-2, with 7 bases lining up with TRBD1. The CDR3 extends over 14 amino acids. With V trimmed by 5 bases and J by 4 bases, 7 bases remained unmatched. The CDR3 nucleotides are TGTGCCAGCAGTCCACGCCGGGACAGCTATGGCTACACCTTC. As protein: CASSPRRDSYGYTF.